One sample yielded the 29 T cell receptor beta chains listed below, sequenced in a study of shared clonotypes between healthy human individuals. The method was immunoSEQ multiplex PCR; TCRdb's version includes in-frame clones alone and lacks a portion of them. Among millions of clones, over 85% were seen once, and the ten largest hold more than 0.12%. The sequenced sample was naive CD4+ T cells sorted from blood. Subset given: CD45RA+ positively selected. The origin of the receptors is a man younger than 35 in good health.

V is TRBV10-3 and J is TRBJ1-2; 7 nucleotides align to TRBD1. Germline V gene lookup returns CDR1 ENHRY and CDR2 SYGVKD. The CDR3 runs to 16 residues. The J segment lost 4 bases and the V segment lost 1 base, leaving 9 bases of the junction unmatched. The CDR3, as DNA: TGTGCCATCAGTGAGTGGGGGAGACAGGGCGGCTATGGCTACACCTTC. Encoded protein: CAISEWGRQGGYGYTF.

This sequence joins TRBV4-2 and TRBJ2-4; D is perhaps TRBD2 (5 bases). The germline gives CDR1 LGHNA, CDR2 YNFKEQ. The V end lost 2 bases, the J end lost 3 bases, and 11 bases lay between the germline ends. The length of the CDR3 is 15 residues. CDR3 in amino acids: CASSQRGLDKNIQYF. CDR3 in DNA: TGTGCCAGCAGCCAACGGGGTTTGGACAAAAACATTCAGTACTTC.

The rearrangement uses TRBV5-4 and TRBJ2-1; 14 bases agree with TRBD2. With 4 bases clipped from V and 4 bases from J, the junction kept 4 bases outside the gene matches. The CDR3 has 16 amino acids. Germline CDR1 and CDR2: SGHNT and YYREEE (reference sequence). Here the CDR3 DNA reads TGTGCCAGCAGCCGGGGGACTAGCGGGGGTTACAATGAGCAGTTCTTC. It yields the protein CASSRGTSGGYNEQFF.

As concerns this clone: This same CDR3 is encoded by further DNA sequences in the sample. The V call is TRBV6-6, the J call TRBJ1-2, with a tentative D call TRBD1 (5 bases). Trimming pared 4 bases from V and 3 bases from J, leaving 9 bases between. Germline CDR1 and CDR2: MNHNY and SVGAGI (reference sequence). The CDR3 totals 13 residues. Written as DNA, the CDR3 is TGTGCCAGCAGTTCCGGGACGGACTATGGCTACACCTTC. This translates into CASSSGTDYGYTF.

J is TRBJ2-6 and V is TRBV6-1, with TRBD2 identical over 7 bases. V was clipped by 2 bases and J by 2 bases; unmatched bases: 3. This CDR3 comprises 16 residues. Germline loops: CDR1 MNHNS, CDR2 SASEGT. The CDR3 protein is CASSEQGGPGANVLTF. The CDR3 region has the DNA TGTGCCAGCAGTGAACAGGGAGGGCCTGGGGCCAACGTCCTGACTTTC.

The chain recombines TRBV7-2 with TRBJ1-2, with 7 bases lining up with TRBD1. V was pared by 4 bases and J by 4 bases, with 9 bases of the junction left unmatched. Germline V CDR1 and CDR2: SGHTA, FQGNSA. This CDR3 is 15 amino acids long. The CDR3 DNA reads as TGTGCCAGCAGCTCCGGACAGGTTGGCGTCTATGGCTACACCTTC. It translates to CASSSGQVGVYGYTF.

The genes are TRBV10-3 and TRBJ2-7, with 8 nucleotides matching TRBD2. CDR1 and CDR2 from the germline V gene are ENHRY and SYGVKD. CDR3 length equals 15 residues. V shed 6 bases and J 1 base; nucleotides not matched to a gene: 8. CDR3: CAISAVIAGSYEQYF. The CDR3, as DNA: TGTGCCATCAGCGCTGTAATAGCGGGATCCTACGAGCAGTACTTC.

V is TRBV6-6 and J is TRBJ1-5; TRBD1 might be the D (5 bases). This CDR3 spans 13 amino acids. Germline loops: CDR1 MNHNY, CDR2 SVGAGI (reference sequence). With 6 bases removed from V and 5 bases from J, the gap between germline ends came to 11 bases. CDR3 residues: CASSRDPYQPQHF. The CDR3 coding sequence is TGTGCCAGCAGCCGGGACCCATATCAGCCCCAGCATTTT.

This clone was detected only a few times. Mismatch with germline at one junction end may stem from a read error. V gene TRBV2 combines with J gene TRBJ1-1; TRBD1 might be the D (5 bases). The CDR3 spans 15 residues. In germline, CDR1 is SNHLY, CDR2 FYNNEI. CDR3 sequence (DNA): TGTGCAAGCAGTGAAGAGGCAGGGCGGAACACTGAAGCTTTCTTT. It is translated as CASSEEAGRNTEAFF. Combining the CDR3 with reference TRBV2 and TRBJ1-1 gives the whole variable domain EPEVTQTPSHQVTQMGQEVILRCVPISNHLYFYWYRQILGQKVEFLVSFYNNEISEKSEIFDDQFSVERPDGSNFTLKIRSTKLEDSAMYFCASSEEAGRNTEAFFGQGTRLTVV.

This chain uses TRBV4-1 with TRBJ2-1; D uncertain. The V end lost 4 bases, the J end lost 4 bases, and 8 bases lay between the germline ends. Germline V gene data show CDR1 as MGHRA and CDR2 as YSYEKL. This CDR3 region has 13 residues. The CDR3 here is CASSPRLYNEQFF. Here the CDR3 DNA reads TGCGCCAGCAGCCCAAGATTATACAATGAGCAGTTCTTC.

The genes are TRBV9 and TRBJ2-5, with D perhaps given as TRBD1 or TRBD2 (6 bases each). The CDR3 totals 12 residues. The ends were cut back, 3 bases at V and 7 bases at J, with 10 bases in the middle. Germline V gives CDR1 SGDLS, CDR2 YYNGEE. The CDR3 sequence is CASSEGGGTQYF. The CDR3 region has the DNA TGTGCCAGCAGCGAGGGGGGCGGGACCCAGTACTTC.

As regards this clone: This sample also contains other DNA sequences that code for the same CDR3. The chain recombines TRBV9 with TRBJ1-1; 10 bases fit TRBD1. There are 14 residues in the CDR3. V gave up 3 bases and J gave up 4 bases; unmatched junction bases: 3. The germline gives CDR1 SGDLS, CDR2 YYNGEE. For the CDR3, the DNA is TGTGCCAGCAGCGCGACAGGGGGCTCCACTGAAGCTTTCTTT. Translated: CASSATGGSTEAFF.

The V and J genes are TRBV10-3 and TRBJ1-5, with a weak D call TRBD1 (5 bases). The germline V gene encodes CDR1 ENHRY and CDR2 SYGVKD. With 10 bases removed from V and 4 bases from J, the gap between germline ends came to 14 bases. The CDR3 is 13 residues long. The CDR3 loop is CASRDGPNQPQHF. The DNA for the CDR3 is TGTGCCAGTAGGGACGGTCCGAATCAGCCCCAGCATTTT.

This sequence joins TRBV23-1 and TRBJ1-5, with unresolved D. TRBV23-1 belongs to the ORF category, with a function that is uncertain. The CDR3 spans 17 residues. Deletions cut 2 bases from V and 4 bases from J, with 18 bases between. The CDR3 DNA sequence: TGCGCCAGCAGTCAACCCCTCTGGGGTTTAAGGAATCAGCCCCAGCATTTT. Translated, it gives CASSQPLWGLRNQPQHF.

This chain connects TRBV18 to TRBJ2-2; D not resolved. Trimming pared 2 bases from V and 4 bases from J, leaving 5 bases between. The CDR3 sequence is 13 residues long. Germline values: CDR1 KGHSH, CDR2 LQKENI. The chain's CDR3 is CASSPDGTGELFF. CDR3 coding DNA: TGTGCCAGCTCACCAGACGGCACCGGGGAGCTGTTTTTT.

The V call is TRBV6-6, the J call TRBJ2-1, with 13 positions matching TRBD2. The CDR3 length is 14 residues. Looked up from germline, CDR1 is MNHNY and CDR2 is SVGAGI (reference sequence). The V gene end was trimmed by 5 bases and the J gene end by 15 bases; junction bases not matched to a gene: 10. This CDR3 reads CASSTRTSGSMGFF. In DNA form, the CDR3 reads TGTGCCAGCAGTACCAGGACTAGCGGGAGTATGGGGTTCTTC.

The gene calls are TRBV6-5 and TRBJ1-2; 7 positions agree with TRBD1. There are 14 residues in the CDR3. Germline lookup yields CDR1 MNHEY and CDR2 SVGAGI. V shed 5 bases and J 6 bases; nucleotides not matched to a gene: 9. The CDR3 sequence: CASSRDSWTDGYTF. Here the CDR3 DNA reads TGTGCCAGCAGTCGGGACAGTTGGACAGATGGCTACACCTTC.

V usage is TRBV5-1 and J usage is TRBJ1-1; D remains unclear. Trimming shortened V by 0 bases and J by 2 bases, and 11 bases separated the two germline ends. The CDR3 length is 15 residues. CDR1 is SGHRS, CDR2 YFSETQ, per germline. CDR3 protein: CASSLEAAYNTEAFF. DNA of the CDR3: TGCGCCAGCAGCTTGGAGGCTGCATATAACACTGAAGCTTTCTTT.

This clone was counted a single time. The rearrangement uses TRBV29-1 and TRBJ2-1; tentative D call: TRBD2 (6 bases). This CDR3 region has 14 residues. CDR1 is SQVTM and CDR2 is ANQGSEA in the germline V gene. The V end was cut by 0 bases, the J end by 4 bases, with 10 bases between. The CDR3 nucleotides read TGCAGCGTTGAAGACTGGGGAGGTTACAATGAGCAGTTCTTC. It encodes CSVEDWGGYNEQFF.

This chain connects TRBV4-1 to TRBJ1-2; the match to TRBD1 covers 10 bases. Trimming cost V 2 bases and J 0 bases; bases outside gene matches: 3. This CDR3 comprises 16 residues. In germline, CDR1 is MGHRA, CDR2 YSYEKL. CDR3 region: CASSQPGQGANYGYTF. The CDR3, as DNA: TGCGCCAGCAGCCAACCCGGACAGGGGGCTAACTATGGCTACACCTTC.

The rearrangement links TRBV7-3 to TRBJ1-1, with TRBD1 matching over 8 bases. V lost 0 bases to trimming and J lost 0 bases; unmatched junction nucleotides: 9. CDR3 length: 18 amino acids. Germline V gene lookup returns CDR1 SGHTA and CDR2 FQGTGA. The DNA of the CDR3 is TGTGCCAGCAGCTTAACCCACTTTGGACAGGGACTGAACACTGAAGCTTTCTTT. Residues: CASSLTHFGQGLNTEAFF.

The chain couples TRBV7-9 to TRBJ1-1; a possible D gene is TRBD1 (5 bases). This CDR3 comprises 12 residues. Trimming left V 5 bases short and J 13 bases short, with 17 bases between. Germline CDR1 SEHNR, CDR2 FQNEAQ (reference sequence). CDR3 residues: CASSLSRGDSFF. CDR3 bases: TGTGCCAGCAGCCTATCAAGGGGAGATAGTTTCTTT.

V and J are TRBV10-3 and TRBJ2-7; 10 bases map to TRBD1. The CDR3 sequence is 15 residues long. V was pared by 2 bases and J by 2 bases, with 3 bases of the junction left unmatched. The germline gives CDR1 ENHRY, CDR2 SYGVKD. CDR3 protein: CAISEAGTGAYEQYF. CDR3 coding DNA: TGTGCCATCAGTGAGGCCGGGACAGGGGCCTACGAGCAGTACTTC.

The chain employs TRBV6-1 and TRBJ1-5; TRBD1 aligns across 7 bases. CDR1 MNHNS and CDR2 SASEGT come from the germline V gene. This CDR3 is 15 amino acids long. With V trimmed by 5 bases and J by 4 bases, 8 bases remained unmatched. This chain's CDR3 is CASSPNSGGNQPQHF. The DNA of the CDR3 is TGTGCCAGCAGTCCTAACTCAGGGGGAAATCAGCCCCAGCATTTT.

This rearrangement joins TRBV27 to TRBJ2-7, with a possible D match to TRBD2 (6 bases). The CDR3 extends over 14 amino acids. CDR1 is MNHEY and CDR2 is SMNVEV in the germline V gene (reference sequence). Deletions cut 5 bases from V and 3 bases from J, with 14 bases between. CDR3 DNA sequence: TGTGCCAGCAGTCGCTACACCGGGAGCTACGAGCAGTACTTC. Translation: CASSRYTGSYEQYF.

This clone showed up just once. The chain carries TRBV27 and TRBJ1-1, with 9 bases that match TRBD1. Germline V CDR1 and CDR2: MNHEY, SMNVEV (reference sequence). The CDR3 runs to 14 residues. With V trimmed by 2 bases and J by 4 bases, 2 bases remained unmatched. In DNA, the CDR3 is TGTGCCAGCAGTTTAGGGACAGGGAGCACTGAAGCTTTCTTT. Translating it yields CASSLGTGSTEAFF.

The chain has TRBV16 and TRBJ1-5, with no clear D. V was shortened by 2 bases and J by 2 bases, with 13 bases between the two germline ends. Germline V gene lookup returns CDR1 KGHSY and CDR2 FQNENV. The CDR3 is made up of 16 amino acids. DNA of the CDR3: TGTGCCAGCAGCCAACCCGGGAGGGCCGGCAATCAGCCCCAGCATTTT. This translates into CASSQPGRAGNQPQHF.

The J gene is TRBJ2-1, the V gene TRBV9; either TRBD1 or TRBD2 may fit D (5 bases each). The germline V gene encodes CDR1 SGDLS and CDR2 YYNGEE. The CDR3 has 15 amino acids. V lost 0 bases to trimming and J lost 2 bases, with 9 bases between them. This CDR3 is CASSVGWGPYNEQFF. CDR3 sequence (DNA): TGTGCCAGCAGCGTAGGTTGGGGACCCTACAATGAGCAGTTCTTC.

This sequence joins TRBV11-2 and TRBJ2-3, with D maybe TRBD1 (6 bases). Germline loops: CDR1 SGHAT, CDR2 FQNNGV. The CDR3 consists of 15 residues. Trimming took off 5 bases at V and 1 base at J, with 13 bases between the two ends. The CDR3 loop reads CASSQARGGTDTQYF. CDR3 DNA sequence: TGTGCCAGCAGCCAGGCCAGGGGAGGCACAGATACGCAGTATTTT.